These 28 T cell receptor beta chains came from one sample sequenced in a study of T cells in Graves' hyperthyroidism and ophthalmopathy. Amplification of TCR beta CDR3 regions used RNA as the template. Researchers ran a first-round RT-PCR on the TCR CDR3 using the HTBI primer set. TCRdb re-analysed the multiplex PCR reads in MiXCR, keeping a single row per CDR3 protein. The sample lists hundreds of thousands of distinct CDR3 sequences, about 15% occurring once. The sample consisted of blood. Every receptor here comes from a woman under 30 with Graves' ophthalmopathy.

This clonotype was observed at least ten times. The J gene is TRBJ2-5, the V gene TRBV7-2; 10 nucleotides line up with TRBD2. The junction had 7 bases not matched to a gene; V was cut back by 1 base and J by 5 bases. The germline CDR1 and CDR2 sequences are SGHTA and FQGNSA. The CDR3 contains 16 residues. CDR3 nucleotides: TGTGCCAGCAGCTTAGGCCCTAGCGGGAGAGGGGAGACCCAGTACTTC. It encodes CASSLGPSGRGETQYF.

This clonotype was seen many times. A clone one base away is much larger, so this may be a read error. This sequence joins TRBV28 and TRBJ2-7; D is unclear. The V end was cut by 2 bases, the J end by 5 bases, with 4 bases between. The V gene's germline CDR1 is MDHEN and CDR2 SYDVKM. The length of the CDR3 is 11 residues. CDR3 amino acids: CASSLGHEQYF. The CDR3 coding sequence is TGTGCCAGCAGTTTAGGGCACGAGCAGTACTTC.

The table lists this clonotype with many counts. This sequence joins TRBV5-5 and TRBJ2-7; D tentatively fits TRBD1 or TRBD2 (5 bases each). This CDR3 is built from 15 residues. Germline V lookup: CDR1 SGHKS, CDR2 YYEKEE (reference sequence). Deletions cut 0 bases from V and 4 bases from J, with 14 bases between. CDR3 sequence reads: CASSLVGALRYEQYF. The DNA of the CDR3 is TGTGCCAGCAGCTTGGTCGGGGCCCTCAGGTACGAGCAGTACTTC. Based on the CDR3 plus reference TRBV5-5 and TRBJ2-7, the full variable domain is DAGVTQSPTHLIKTRGQQVTLRCSPISGHKSVSWYQQVLGQGPQFIFQYYEKEERGRGNFPDRFSARQFPNYSSELNVNALLLGDSALYLCASSLVGALRYEQYFGPGTRLTVT.

This clonotype was observed many times. This rearrangement joins TRBV2 to TRBJ1-2, with D perhaps TRBD1 (6 bases). With 1 base removed from V and 4 bases from J, the gap between germline ends came to 10 bases. The CDR3 runs to 14 residues. CDR1 and CDR2 (germline): SNHLY, FYNNEI. CDR3 nucleotide sequence: TGTGCCAGCAGTGAAGGACTACAGGGCTATGGCTACACCTTC. This sequence encodes CASSEGLQGYGYTF.

This clonotype was picked up many times. The gene calls are TRBV6-1 and TRBJ2-1, with D perhaps TRBD1 (6 bases). This CDR3 comprises 15 residues. Trimming shortened V by 8 bases and J by 4 bases, and 18 bases separated the two germline ends. CDR1 and CDR2 from the germline V gene are MNHNS and SASEGT. CDR3 protein: CASGVGQGPYNEQFF. The CDR3 nucleotides are TGTGCCAGCGGCGTCGGGCAGGGGCCTTACAATGAGCAGTTCTTC.

This clonotype was seen repeatedly, ten times or more. The genes are TRBV19 and TRBJ1-1, with a possible D match to TRBD1 (6 bases). Germline V gives CDR1 LNHDA, CDR2 SQIVND (reference sequence). Deletions cut 5 bases from V and 5 bases from J, with 18 bases between. The CDR3 sequence is 15 residues long. The DNA for the CDR3 is TGTGCCAGTAGTCGCTTACAGGGCCAGGGGACTGAAGCTTTCTTT. This codes for CASSRLQGQGTEAFF.

Ten or more counts support this clonotype. The V call is TRBV7-3, the J call TRBJ2-5; a possible D gene is TRBD2 (5 bases). The CDR3 covers 15 residues. V lost 5 bases to trimming and J lost 5 bases, with 18 bases between them. Germline V gives CDR1 SGHTA, CDR2 FQGTGA. The CDR3 loop reads CASSPTPAPGETQYF. For the CDR3, the DNA is TGTGCCAGCAGCCCAACTCCGGCCCCGGGGGAGACCCAGTACTTC. Using reference TRBV7-3 and TRBJ2-5 for the parts outside the CDR3, the full variable domain is GAGVSQTPSNKVTEKGKYVELRCDPISGHTALYWYRQSLGQGPEFLIYFQGTGAADDSGLPNDRFFAVRPEGSVSTLKIQRTERGDSAVYLCASSPTPAPGETQYFGPGTRLLVL.

Ten or more counts support this clonotype. This chain uses TRBV27 with TRBJ2-6; 7 bases are a match to TRBD2. Per germline, CDR1 MNHEY and CDR2 SMNVEV (reference sequence). The length of the CDR3 is 16 residues. J lost 2 bases, V lost 1 base, and 2 bases had no gene match. CDR3 sequence (DNA): TGTGCCAGCAGTTTATTGGGAGGGACTGGGGCCAACGTCCTGACTTTC. Residues: CASSLLGGTGANVLTF.

This clonotype was detected many times. This chain connects TRBV18 to TRBJ2-5; TRBD1 matches at 8 bases. The ends lost 4 bases at V and 5 bases at J; junction bases unmatched: 6. Germline V CDR1 and CDR2: KGHSH, LQKENI. This CDR3 spans 14 amino acids. The CDR3 coding sequence is TGTGCCAGCTCACAAAGACAGGGGCAGGAGACCCAGTACTTC. It yields the protein CASSQRQGQETQYF.

This chain joins TRBV5-1 and TRBJ1-6; perhaps TRBD1 as D (5 bases). The CDR3 extends over 15 amino acids. The V gene's germline CDR1 is SGHRS and CDR2 YFSETQ. The V and J ends lost 2 bases and 8 bases respectively, with 14 bases between them. The CDR3 protein is CASSLAGTEYSPLHF. The DNA of the CDR3 is TGCGCCAGCAGCTTAGCCGGGACGGAGTATTCACCCCTCCACTTT.

This clonotype was seen ten or more times. The rearrangement links TRBV7-9 to TRBJ1-1; possible D gene TRBD1, 5 bases. Germline CDR1 reads SEHNR; CDR2 reads FQNEAQ (reference sequence). V gave up 5 bases and J gave up 3 bases, with 19 bases separating them. The CDR3 extends over 16 amino acids. DNA of the CDR3: TGTGCCAGCAGCCAACATCTTCCAGGGATGTACACTGAAGCTTTCTTT. Protein product: CASSQHLPGMYTEAFF.

There are a few counts of this clonotype. The chain links TRBV2 to TRBJ2-1; maybe TRBD2 (5 bases). The germline V gene has CDR1 SNHLY and CDR2 FYNNEI. Trimming left V 10 bases short and J 5 bases short, with 33 bases between. The CDR3 has 19 amino acids. DNA for the CDR3: TGTGCCACCAGCCTATATGTTGGGTTCGCGGGTGGAGAACACAATGAGCAGTTCTTC. It encodes CATSLYVGFAGGEHNEQFF.

This clonotype appeared many times. J is TRBJ2-3 and V is TRBV13, with D maybe TRBD1 (6 bases). The length of the CDR3 is 14 residues. Per the germline V gene, CDR1 is PRHDT and CDR2 is FYEKMQ (reference sequence). The V end was cut by 6 bases, the J end by 4 bases, with 14 bases between. CDR3 in amino acids: CASRDADSSDTQYF. The CDR3 DNA reads as TGTGCCAGCAGGGACGCGGACAGCTCAGATACGCAGTATTTT.

The sample holds many counts of this clonotype. The J gene is TRBJ2-2, the V gene TRBV2; the D gene is possibly TRBD1 (6 bases). The CDR3 extends over 14 amino acids. Germline-derived CDR1 and CDR2 are SNHLY and FYNNEI. Trimming pared 5 bases from V and 3 bases from J, leaving 10 bases between. CDR3 residues: CASSRDTDTGELFF. Here the CDR3 DNA reads TGTGCCAGCAGTCGGGACACCGACACCGGGGAGCTGTTTTTT.

The sample holds many counts of this clonotype. V gene TRBV28 combines with J gene TRBJ1-1; no clear D. Trimming took 4 bases from V and 6 from J, leaving 12 bases between them. The CDR3 contains 13 residues. Germline CDR1 and CDR2: MDHEN and SYDVKM. DNA for the CDR3: TGTGCCAGCAGTTCGGGAATTGGGGCTGAAGCTTTCTTT. This sequence encodes CASSSGIGAEAFF. Full variable domain (rest looked up from reference TRBV28 and TRBJ1-1): DVKVTQSSRYLVKRTGEKVFLECVQDMDHENMFWYRQDPGLGLRLIYFSYDVKMKEKGDIPEGYSVSREKKERFSLILESASTNQTSMYLCASSSGIGAEAFFGQGTRLTVV.

This clonotype was observed many times. The chain has TRBV20-1 and TRBJ2-5; 8 bases agree with TRBD1. CDR3 length: 13 residues. Germline trimming cut 5 bases from V and 2 bases from J; bases unmatched to any gene: 4. The germline CDR1 and CDR2 sequences are DFQATT and SNEGSKA (reference sequence). As DNA, the CDR3 is TGCAGTGCTGGATACAGGGGGCAAGAGACCCAGTACTTC. Its translation: CSAGYRGQETQYF.

This chain joins TRBV5-5 and TRBJ1-1; perhaps TRBD1 as D (5 bases). V lost 2 bases, J lost 3 bases, and 14 bases lay in between. The CDR3 has 15 amino acids. Germline CDR1 reads SGHKS; CDR2 reads YYEKEE (reference sequence). The CDR3 reads CASSFGPGGHTEAFF. The CDR3 coding sequence is TGTGCCAGCAGCTTCGGCCCCGGGGGACACACTGAAGCTTTCTTT.

In this sample, this clonotype turned up many times. The genes are TRBV20-1 and TRBJ2-7; 8 bases are shared with TRBD1. This CDR3 is built from 15 residues. Losses at the gene ends were 6 bases for V and 4 bases for J; bases not matched to a gene: 14. Germline values: CDR1 DFQATT, CDR2 SNEGSKA (reference sequence). CDR3 DNA: TGCAGTGCAAAAGCCGGGACAGGTAATCCTTACGAGCAGTACTTC. This translates into CSAKAGTGNPYEQYF.

This clonotype has ten or more counts. This chain joins TRBV16 and TRBJ1-4; maybe TRBD1 (5 bases). The V gene's germline CDR1 is KGHSY and CDR2 FQNENV. This CDR3 has 13 residues. V was shortened by 2 bases and J by 8 bases, with 9 bases between the two germline ends. This chain's CDR3 is CASSQGTAEKLFF. The CDR3 DNA reads TGTGCCAGCAGCCAAGGGACGGCCGAAAAACTGTTTTTT.

This clonotype was observed many times. The chain is built from TRBV19 and TRBJ2-3, with 7 bases that match TRBD2. CDR1 is LNHDA, CDR2 SQIVND, per germline (reference sequence). V gave up 6 bases and J gave up 4 bases; unmatched junction bases: 16. The CDR3 covers 17 residues. The chain's CDR3 is CASSRGSGRETADTQYF. Written as DNA, the CDR3 is TGTGCCAGTAGCCGAGGTAGTGGGCGGGAGACGGCAGATACGCAGTATTTT.

This clonotype was observed at least ten times. V gene TRBV2 combines with J gene TRBJ1-1, with a weak D call TRBD1 (5 bases). The CDR3 is 16 residues long. In germline, CDR1 is SNHLY, CDR2 FYNNEI. Trimming removed 1 base at V and 5 bases at J, with 17 bases between. This CDR3 reads CASSEDSWGKATEAFF. The CDR3 DNA is TGTGCCAGCAGTGAAGATAGCTGGGGCAAGGCGACTGAAGCTTTCTTT.

The chain uses TRBV28 and TRBJ2-3, with 7 nucleotides matching TRBD2. The CDR3 covers 19 residues. After removal of 7 bases from V and 4 bases from J, the junction contained 23 bases not matched to a gene. Germline V gene sequence: CDR1 MDHEN, CDR2 SYDVKM. The DNA of the CDR3 is TGTGCCAGCACCCCCGGGACCCCTATGGCGGGAGTTAGGGCAGATACGCAGTATTTT. This codes for CASTPGTPMAGVRADTQYF.

The chain carries TRBV2 and TRBJ2-7; 7 nucleotides agree with TRBD1. Per the germline V gene, CDR1 is SNHLY and CDR2 is FYNNEI. The CDR3 is 12 residues long. J lost 1 base, V lost 7 bases, and 1 base had no gene match. DNA of the CDR3: TGTGCCAGCATGACAGGGTCCTACGAGCAGTACTTC. It encodes CASMTGSYEQYF.

In its sample, this clonotype was seen many times. The rearrangement uses TRBV6-5 and TRBJ2-5; D is possibly TRBD1 (6 bases). The V gene lost 1 base and the J gene lost 4 bases, with 7 bases spanning the gap. The germline V gene encodes CDR1 MNHEY and CDR2 SVGAGI. CDR3 length equals 13 residues. The CDR3, as DNA: TGTGCCAGCAGTTACTTGGGGGCAGAGACCCAGTACTTC. Protein product: CASSYLGAETQYF.

This clonotype was counted many times. The chain uses TRBV6-1 and TRBJ2-1; TRBD2 aligns across 12 bases. Germline V CDR1 and CDR2: MNHNS, SASEGT. There are 14 residues in the CDR3. V lost 5 bases to trimming and J lost 7 bases; unmatched junction nucleotides: 3. CDR3 bases: TGTGCCAGCAGTCTGGGACTAGCGGGTAATGAGCAGTTCTTC. Its translation: CASSLGLAGNEQFF.

This clonotype has a count of ten or more. The rearrangement links TRBV15 to TRBJ1-2; no clear D. From germline, CDR1 is LNHNV and CDR2 YYDKDF (reference sequence). Trimming took 6 bases from V and 1 from J, leaving 12 bases between them. The length of the CDR3 is 14 residues. The CDR3 sequence is CATSNDGFNYGYTF. CDR3 sequence (DNA): TGTGCCACCAGTAATGACGGATTTAACTATGGCTACACCTTC.

This clonotype was recorded many times. The chain couples TRBV7-9 to TRBJ1-3; D is perhaps TRBD1 (5 bases). Germline lookup yields CDR1 SEHNR and CDR2 FQNEAQ (reference sequence). This CDR3 region has 15 residues. Trimming removed 3 bases from V and 9 bases from J, with 18 bases in between. This CDR3 is CASSFETGQAGTIYF. CDR3 nucleotide sequence: TGTGCCAGCAGCTTTGAAACCGGACAAGCCGGCACCATATATTTT.

The genes are TRBV4-1 and TRBJ1-1; TRBD1 might be the D (6 bases). In germline, CDR1 is MGHRA, CDR2 YSYEKL. Deletions cut 1 base from V and 10 bases from J, with 10 bases between. CDR3 length: 12 amino acids. CDR3 in DNA: TGCGCCAGCAGCCAAGGGACAGCATCAGCTTTCTTT. Translation gives CASSQGTASAFF.